Each of the 16 T cell receptor beta chains below was sequenced from the same sample in a study of blood T cell repertoires in COVID-19. Sequencing was performed with immunoSEQ multiplex PCR; in TCRdb, only in-frame clones are kept and a portion is missing. The sample lists some 160,000 clones, 80% to 90% occurring once. The source material was peripheral blood. These TCRs come from an elderly woman with acute or convalescent COVID-19.

As regards this clone: Other nucleotide sequences in the sample specify the same CDR3. This chain joins TRBV7-9 and TRBJ1-2; D might be TRBD1 (5 bases). The CDR3 spans 13 residues. V lost 3 bases to trimming and J lost 1 base, with 6 bases between them. Germline V gene sequence: CDR1 SEHNR, CDR2 FQNEAQ (reference sequence). The CDR3 DNA sequence: TGTGCCAGCAGCTTCCAGGGTAACTATGGCTACACCTTC. This translates into CASSFQGNYGYTF.

The V gene is TRBV6-2 or TRBV6-3, the J gene TRBJ2-1, with 14 bases fitting TRBD2. The CDR3 runs to 15 residues. The V gene's germline CDR1 is MNHEY and CDR2 SVGEGT. Germline trimming cut 6 bases from V and 9 bases from J; bases unmatched to any gene: 7. The CDR3 region is CASSPGLAGVSEQFF. The CDR3 DNA reads as TGTGCCAGCAGCCCGGGACTAGCGGGAGTTAGTGAGCAGTTCTTC.

This clone was picked up many times. V usage is TRBV29-1 and J usage is TRBJ1-1; D possibly corresponds to TRBD1 (6 bases). Trimming pared 4 bases from V and 3 bases from J, leaving 9 bases between. The CDR3 is 12 residues long. The germline gives CDR1 SQVTM, CDR2 ANQGSEA. This CDR3 is CSVVQGYTEAFF. CDR3 coding DNA: TGCAGCGTTGTACAGGGATACACTGAAGCTTTCTTT.

This chain connects TRBV5-6 to TRBJ2-5, with 11 positions matching TRBD2. CDR1 SGHDT and CDR2 YYEEEE come from the germline V gene. With V trimmed by 5 bases and J by 3 bases, 12 bases remained unmatched. The CDR3 covers 17 residues. The CDR3 sequence is CASSSLRLAGGKETQYF. In nucleotides, the CDR3 is TGTGCCAGCAGTTCCCTGCGCCTAGCGGGGGGTAAAGAGACCCAGTACTTC.

J is TRBJ2-5 and V is TRBV11-2, with D perhaps TRBD1 (6 bases). Germline V gives CDR1 SGHAT, CDR2 FQNNGV. CDR3 length: 13 residues. V was pared by 6 bases and J by 4 bases, with 12 bases between. The CDR3 region is CASRGLGGETQYF. CDR3 DNA sequence: TGTGCCAGCAGGGGTCTAGGGGGAGAGACCCAGTACTTC.

The chain uses TRBV5-4 and TRBJ2-5; D is possibly TRBD2 (6 bases). The CDR3 loop spans 14 amino acids. Between the trimmed V and J ends, which lost 4 bases and 2 bases, there was a span of 12 bases. The germline CDR1 and CDR2 sequences are SGHNT and YYREEE (reference sequence). DNA of the CDR3: TGTGCCAGCAGCCGCGGGGCGGAGCAAGAGACCCAGTACTTC. This sequence encodes CASSRGAEQETQYF.

The V and J genes are TRBV10-3 and TRBJ1-1, with 11 bases fitting TRBD1. Losses at the gene ends were 6 bases for V and 1 base for J; bases not matched to a gene: 1. This CDR3 region has 14 residues. CDR1 ENHRY and CDR2 SYGVKD come from the germline V gene. CDR3 sequence reads: CAIRGQGGNTEAFF. For the CDR3, the DNA is TGTGCCATCAGGGGACAGGGGGGGAACACTGAAGCTTTCTTT.

A few counts support this clone. V gene TRBV6-6 combines with J gene TRBJ1-6, with 8 bases identical to TRBD1. Germline V gene data show CDR1 as MNHNY and CDR2 as SVGAGI (reference sequence). The length of the CDR3 is 15 residues. With V trimmed by 1 base and J by 15 bases, 11 bases remained unmatched. This chain's CDR3 is CASSYLGTGPKVLHF. CDR3 sequence (DNA): TGTGCCAGCAGTTACTTAGGGACAGGTCCCAAGGTCCTCCACTTT.

This rearrangement joins TRBV7-2 to TRBJ2-3; the D is unclear. The V and J ends lost 4 bases and 5 bases respectively, with 7 bases between them. Germline V gives CDR1 SGHTA, CDR2 FQGNSA. This CDR3 region has 12 residues. CDR3 in amino acids: CASSSTRDTQYF. The CDR3, as DNA: TGTGCCAGCAGCTCCACGAGAGATACGCAGTATTTT.

The genes are TRBV6-2 or TRBV6-3 and TRBJ1-1; D not resolved. Trimming removed 0 bases at V and 8 bases at J, with 7 bases between. CDR1 is MNHEY, CDR2 SVGEGT, per germline. This CDR3 comprises 12 residues. For the CDR3, the DNA is TGTGCCAGCAGTTACTCGACATCGGAAGCTTTCTTT. It specifies CASSYSTSEAFF.

The genes are TRBV7-6 and TRBJ1-4; TRBD1 aligns across 7 bases. Germline trimming cut 1 base from V and 8 bases from J; bases unmatched to any gene: 10. Germline CDR1 is SGHVS and CDR2 is FNYEAQ. The CDR3 loop spans 16 amino acids. The CDR3 bases are TGTGCCAGCAGCTTAGAAGGGGGACAGCAGGGGGAAAAACTGTTTTTT. Its translation is CASSLEGGQQGEKLFF.

V is TRBV5-5 and J is TRBJ2-5; perhaps TRBD1 as D (6 bases). The germline V gene has CDR1 SGHKS and CDR2 YYEKEE (reference sequence). The V end lost 2 bases, the J end lost 4 bases, and 24 bases lay between the germline ends. There are 18 residues in the CDR3. The CDR3 DNA is TGTGCCAGCAGCTTACTCCTCTCGGGGCAGGGGACGCGAGAGACCCAGTACTTC. Residues: CASSLLLSGQGTRETQYF.

The chain uses TRBV6-6 and TRBJ2-5; D is possibly TRBD2 (5 bases). Trimming shortened V by 5 bases and J by 2 bases, and 9 bases separated the two germline ends. The CDR3 length is 13 residues. CDR1 MNHNY and CDR2 SVGAGI come from the germline V gene (reference sequence). The CDR3 sequence is CASSLDYQETQYF. Written as DNA, the CDR3 is TGTGCCAGCAGTCTAGACTATCAAGAGACCCAGTACTTC.

The chain combines TRBV10-1 with TRBJ1-5, with 7 bases that match TRBD1. The J segment lost 5 bases and the V segment lost 7 bases, leaving 8 bases of the junction unmatched. Germline V CDR1 and CDR2: WNHNN, SYGVQD (reference sequence). This CDR3 has 14 amino acids. CDR3 bases: TGCGCCAGCACTGATCGAGGGGGCCATCAGCCCCAGCATTTT. Its protein is CASTDRGGHQPQHF.

V usage is TRBV28 and J usage is TRBJ2-5; no definite D call. Trimming pared 2 bases from V and 5 bases from J, leaving 21 bases between. The germline V gene has CDR1 MDHEN and CDR2 SYDVKM. This CDR3 contains 17 residues. The CDR3 DNA follows: TGTGCCAGCAGTTTACCCCCTCGGTTAACGGCTAGGGAGACCCAGTACTTC. This encodes CASSLPPRLTARETQYF.

This chain connects TRBV11-3 to TRBJ2-7; D is perhaps TRBD2 (7 bases). Trimming shortened V by 3 bases and J by 5 bases, and 11 bases separated the two germline ends. This CDR3 has 13 amino acids. Germline V gene lookup returns CDR1 SGHNT and CDR2 YENEEA. CDR3 DNA: TGTGCCAGCAGCTTCGGGGGGCCCGACGAGCAGTACTTC. It translates to CASSFGGPDEQYF.